These 10 T cell receptor beta chains came from one sample sequenced in a study of blood T cell repertoires in COVID-19. The assay was immunoSEQ multiplex PCR, and TCRdb's table has in-frame clones only and misses some. The sample lists 140,000 to 150,000 clones; just under 85% were seen once. The sample consisted of peripheral blood. The receptors here all came from a woman between 40 and 55 years old with active or convalescent COVID-19.

This chain joins TRBV5-1 and TRBJ2-7, with 7 nucleotides matching TRBD1. Trimming took 1 base from V and 2 from J; bases not matched to a gene: 6. The CDR3 extends over 15 amino acids. Germline assignment: CDR1 SGHRS and CDR2 YFSETQ. In DNA, the CDR3 is TGCGCCAGCAGCTTGAGCACAGGGGAAGCCTACGAGCAGTACTTC. Its protein product is CASSLSTGEAYEQYF.

The CDR3 nucleotides read TGTGCCAGCACTGTCGGGACAGGGGGCGGGTCCTCCTACAATGAGCAGTTCTTC. Translated, it gives CASTVGTGGGSSYNEQFF. The chain uses TRBV2 and TRBJ2-1; 12 nucleotides agree with TRBD1. The ends lost 7 bases at V and 0 bases at J; junction bases unmatched: 10. Germline-derived CDR1 and CDR2 are SNHLY and FYNNEI. The CDR3 sequence is 18 residues long. The complete variable domain, with remaining parts taken from reference TRBV2 and TRBJ2-1, reads EPEVTQTPSHQVTQMGQEVILRCVPISNHLYFYWYRQILGQKVEFLVSFYNNEISEKSEIFDDQFSVERPDGSNFTLKIRSTKLEDSAMYFCASTVGTGGGSSYNEQFFGPGTRLTVL.

The rearrangement joins TRBV9 to TRBJ2-5; 10 bases line up with TRBD2. CDR3 length: 14 residues. Germline CDR1 is SGDLS and CDR2 is YYNGEE. The V gene end was trimmed by 1 base and the J gene end by 4 bases; junction bases not matched to a gene: 1. DNA for the CDR3: TGTGCCAGCAGCGTAAGCGGGAGGGTAGAGACCCAGTACTTC. Protein product: CASSVSGRVETQYF.

The chain carries TRBV28 and TRBJ2-7, with D hard to call. The V gene's germline CDR1 is MDHEN and CDR2 SYDVKM. V was clipped by 4 bases and J by 0 bases, with 4 bases between them. The CDR3 length is 12 residues. CDR3 sequence: CASSSFSYEQYF. Here the CDR3 DNA reads TGTGCCAGCAGTTCCTTCTCCTACGAGCAGTACTTC. The whole variable domain, remainder taken from reference TRBV28 and TRBJ2-7, is DVKVTQSSRYLVKRTGEKVFLECVQDMDHENMFWYRQDPGLGLRLIYFSYDVKMKEKGDIPEGYSVSREKKERFSLILESASTNQTSMYLCASSSFSYEQYFGPGTRLTVT.

The chain joins TRBV7-2 to TRBJ1-5; D not certain. V was pared by 1 base and J by 3 bases, with 13 bases between. The germline V gene encodes CDR1 SGHTA and CDR2 FQGNSA. There are 16 residues in the CDR3. CDR3 amino acids: CASSLGGRGLNQPQHF. DNA of the CDR3: TGTGCCAGCAGCTTAGGAGGGCGGGGTCTCAATCAGCCCCAGCATTTT.

V and J are TRBV27 and TRBJ2-3; D unresolved. V was pared by 5 bases and J by 0 bases, with 12 bases between. The CDR3 has 15 amino acids. CDR1 MNHEY and CDR2 SMNVEV come from the germline V gene (reference sequence). The DNA of the CDR3 is TGTGCCAGCAGTCCCTTTATGACTAGCACAGATACGCAGTATTTT. Translated: CASSPFMTSTDTQYF.

The V and J genes are TRBV6-5 and TRBJ1-2, with unresolved D. Trimming stripped 7 bases from V and 1 base from J, with 16 bases between. The CDR3 loop spans 15 amino acids. Germline CDR1 MNHEY, CDR2 SVGAGI. For the CDR3, the DNA is TGTGCCAGCAAACAGAAACCTGTGGTTAACTATGGCTACACCTTC. Protein: CASKQKPVVNYGYTF.

The chain uses TRBV18 and TRBJ2-4, with D uncertain. V was shortened by 5 bases and J by 0 bases, with 8 bases between the two germline ends. The CDR3 extends over 14 amino acids. Germline CDR1 KGHSH, CDR2 LQKENI. The CDR3 reads CASSASLAKNIQYF. CDR3 nucleotides: TGTGCCAGCTCAGCCTCACTAGCCAAAAACATTCAGTACTTC.

The chain has TRBV27 and TRBJ2-7; D is possibly TRBD2 (6 bases). This CDR3 contains 14 residues. Trimming shortened V by 7 bases and J by 5 bases, and 18 bases separated the two germline ends. In germline, CDR1 is MNHEY, CDR2 SMNVEV (reference sequence). CDR3 bases: TGTGCCAGCAAAACCGTATCGGGGGTGAACGAGCAGTACTTC. Amino acids: CASKTVSGVNEQYF.

The J gene is TRBJ2-7, the V gene TRBV5-1, with 12 bases lining up with TRBD1. Germline V gene data show CDR1 as SGHRS and CDR2 as YFSETQ. The ends lost 3 bases at V and 2 bases at J; junction bases unmatched: 6. The CDR3 extends over 16 amino acids. CDR3: CASSYGTGGRTYEQYF. CDR3 coding DNA: TGCGCCAGCAGCTACGGGACAGGGGGCAGAACCTACGAGCAGTACTTC.